Sequencing of this TCR beta chain was carried out in a study of control samples from healthy donors and cancer patients. Deletions cut 6 bases from V and 6 bases from J, with 15 bases between. Germline V gives CDR1 MNHEY, CDR2 SVGAGI. The CDR3 extends over 14 amino acids. Produced via immunoSEQ multiplex PCR; TCRdb's table is partial and in-frame only. Found here are some 120,000 clones, about 83% of them singletons; the top ten hold around 10%. The sequenced sample consisted of blood. V usage is TRBV6-5 and J usage is TRBJ1-5; TRBD1 might be the D (6 bases). This receptor was obtained from a young man in good health. Here the CDR3 reads CASSHGQYFQPQHF. The CDR3 region has the DNA TGTGCCAGCAGCCACGGACAGTACTTTCAGCCCCAGCATTTT.